One sample yielded the 9 T cell receptor beta chains listed below, sequenced in a study of beta chain features in type 1 diabetes. Isolated RNA was reverse transcribed in full, so expressed TCRB transcripts were sequenced. Some clones are missing from TCRdb's copy, which holds only in-frame ones; the method was immunoSEQ multiplex PCR. The table records 900,000 or so clones, about 17% of them present only once. Sequencing used naive CD4+ T cells from blood. The origin of the receptors is a woman aged 18 to 35 in good health.

This clone was counted a single time. The chain carries TRBV6-6 and TRBJ2-3; 8 nucleotides agree with TRBD2. The CDR3 is 14 residues long. V dropped 6 bases and J dropped 2; count of bases not matched to a gene: 4. Germline-derived CDR1 and CDR2 are MNHNY and SVGAGI (reference sequence). The CDR3 nucleotides read TGTGCCAGCAGCCATAGCGGGACCACAGATACGCAGTATTTT. Its protein is CASSHSGTTDTQYF.

The J gene is TRBJ2-3, the V gene TRBV28, with 10 bases identical to TRBD1. CDR1 and CDR2 from the germline V gene are MDHEN and SYDVKM. The V gene end was trimmed by 11 bases and the J gene end by 2 bases; junction bases not matched to a gene: 10. The CDR3 covers 15 residues. As DNA, the CDR3 is TGTGCCTCACTAGGGGGACAGGGGACCACAGATACGCAGTATTTT. Translating gives CASLGGQGTTDTQYF.

Only a few counts were recorded for this clone. The chain carries TRBV5-4 and TRBJ2-3, with 14 bases fitting TRBD2. Germline trimming cut 2 bases from V and 3 bases from J; bases unmatched to any gene: 5. CDR3 length: 17 amino acids. CDR1 and CDR2 (germline): SGHNT, YYREEE (reference sequence). The CDR3 region has the DNA TGTGCCAGCAGCTTTCGACTAGCGGGAGGGTATACAGATACGCAGTATTTT. Translated: CASSFRLAGGYTDTQYF.

In this sample, this clone turned up a few times. The V gene is TRBV5-4, the J gene TRBJ2-5; the match to TRBD2 covers 8 bases. The V gene end was trimmed by 6 bases and the J gene end by 4 bases; junction bases not matched to a gene: 11. Germline values: CDR1 SGHNT, CDR2 YYREEE (reference sequence). This CDR3 is 15 amino acids long. The CDR3 spells CASIRAGVRGETQYF. The CDR3 bases are TGTGCCAGCATAAGAGCGGGAGTGCGAGGAGAGACCCAGTACTTC.

This clone turned up a few times. The chain combines TRBV7-8 with TRBJ2-3; D is uncertain. The CDR3 loop spans 15 amino acids. CDR1 and CDR2 (germline): SGHVS, FQNEAQ. The V and J ends lost 0 bases and 10 bases respectively, with 17 bases between them. The CDR3 is CASSLAPIPRPAQYF. CDR3 nucleotide sequence: TGTGCCAGCAGCTTAGCGCCTATACCTAGACCGGCGCAGTATTTT.

The table lists this clone with a few counts. The chain is built from TRBV29-1 and TRBJ2-7; 10 bases are a match to TRBD2. CDR3 length: 14 amino acids. V was pared by 5 bases and J by 5 bases, with 9 bases of the junction left unmatched. Per the germline V gene, CDR1 is SQVTM and CDR2 is ANQGSEA. Here the CDR3 reads CSVSGFLAGDEQYF. The CDR3 region has the DNA TGCAGCGTTTCCGGGTTCCTAGCGGGAGACGAGCAGTACTTC.

The chain employs TRBV6-5 and TRBJ2-5; D might be TRBD2 (7 bases). CDR1 and CDR2 from the germline V gene are MNHEY and SVGAGI. CDR3 length equals 14 residues. Trimming removed 2 bases at V and 5 bases at J, with 12 bases between. CDR3 sequence reads: CASSYIGGRETQYF. The CDR3 nucleotides are TGTGCCAGCAGTTACATCGGGGGGCGGGAGACCCAGTACTTC.

This chain joins TRBV5-1 and TRBJ2-1, with TRBD2 matching 10 bases. This CDR3 spans 16 amino acids. Unmatched junction bases numbered 3, after V lost 2 bases and J lost 1 base. CDR1 is SGHRS, CDR2 YFSETQ, per germline. This CDR3 reads CASSLGLAESYNEQFF. CDR3 DNA sequence: TGCGCCAGCAGCTTAGGACTAGCGGAATCCTACAATGAGCAGTTCTTC.

This clone showed up just a few times. The chain uses TRBV11-2 and TRBJ2-5; D is undetermined. Trimming removed 0 bases at V and 5 bases at J, with 16 bases between. Germline CDR1 SGHAT, CDR2 FQNNGV. This CDR3 has 16 residues. The CDR3 loop is CASSLDSYKVGETQYF. DNA for the CDR3: TGTGCCAGCAGCTTAGATTCCTACAAGGTCGGGGAGACCCAGTACTTC.